The 27 T cell receptor beta chains in this list originate from one sample, sequenced in a study of cytomegalovirus exposure and HLA in healthy donors. The PCR used 60 Vbeta and 13 Jbeta primers. Libraries were prepared by immunoSEQ multiplex PCR; TCRdb keeps only in-frame clonotypes and omits some of them. Of 200,000 or so clones in the sample, more than 70% were seen once. Sample: PBMCs. These receptor sequences come from a boy aged 10-17 years in good health and CMV-seronegative.

The chain combines TRBV4-2 with TRBJ2-7; D may be TRBD1 (6 bases). CDR1 LGHNA and CDR2 YNFKEQ come from the germline V gene. There are 16 residues in the CDR3. The V end lost 0 bases, the J end lost 0 bases, and 12 bases lay between the germline ends. The CDR3 DNA follows: TGTGCCAGCAGCCAAGATATAGGGACAATCTCCTACGAGCAGTACTTC. Protein product: CASSQDIGTISYEQYF.

The rearrangement joins TRBV7-2 to TRBJ1-2; 10 nucleotides align to TRBD1. After removal of 1 base from V and 8 bases from J, the junction contained 7 bases not matched to a gene. CDR1 and CDR2 from the germline V gene are SGHTA and FQGNSA. The CDR3 is 15 amino acids. CDR3 loop: CASSLDYGTGDGYTF. The CDR3 DNA is TGTGCCAGCAGCTTAGATTACGGGACAGGGGACGGCTACACCTTC.

V is TRBV7-9 and J is TRBJ1-2; possible D gene TRBD1, 5 bases. The CDR3 runs to 15 residues. The germline V gene encodes CDR1 SEHNR and CDR2 FQNEAQ (reference sequence). V gave up 4 bases and J gave up 8 bases, with 20 bases separating them. DNA for the CDR3: TGTGCCAGCAGCTCCCTTCAGGGAACGCCAAAGGGCTACACCTTC. This sequence encodes CASSSLQGTPKGYTF.

The chain employs TRBV5-1 and TRBJ1-1, with D possibly matching TRBD1 (6 bases). CDR1 is SGHRS and CDR2 is YFSETQ in the germline V gene. The CDR3 has 15 residues. Trimming stripped 6 bases from V and 0 bases from J, with 15 bases between. The CDR3 protein is CASTPGGGMNTEAFF. CDR3 nucleotide sequence: TGCGCCAGCACCCCGGGGGGCGGTATGAACACTGAAGCTTTCTTT.

This clone came up once. This chain connects TRBV2 to TRBJ2-7, with D maybe TRBD1 (6 bases). The germline CDR1 and CDR2 sequences are SNHLY and FYNNEI. Trimming shortened V by 4 bases and J by 0 bases, and 7 bases separated the two germline ends. The CDR3 length is 13 residues. The CDR3 protein is CASSVDSSYEQYF. The CDR3 DNA reads TGTGCCAGCAGTGTGGACAGCTCCTACGAGCAGTACTTC.

This chain connects TRBV7-2 to TRBJ1-5; D remains ambiguous. Trimming cost V 6 bases and J 8 bases, with 11 bases left between them. This CDR3 is 12 amino acids long. Germline V gives CDR1 SGHTA, CDR2 FQGNSA. The CDR3 DNA is TGTGCCAGCAGTCCTCCGGGTAAGCCCCAGCATTTT. It encodes CASSPPGKPQHF. The full variable domain, its missing parts supplied by reference TRBV7-2 and TRBJ1-5, is GAGVSQSPSNKVTEKGKDVELRCDPISGHTALYWYRQSLGQGLEFLIYFQGNSAPDKSGLPSDRFSAERTGGSVSTLTIQRTQQEDSAVYLCASSPPGKPQHFGDGTRLSIL.

This chain joins TRBV5-1 and TRBJ2-5; 12 nucleotides line up with TRBD2. V dropped 7 bases and J dropped 5; count of bases not matched to a gene: 9. The CDR3 totals 15 residues. CDR1 and CDR2 (germline): SGHRS, YFSETQ. The CDR3 DNA is TGCGCCAGCTCAATTGAACTAGCGGGAGGTGAGACCCAGTACTTC. This translates into CASSIELAGGETQYF.

The rearrangement uses TRBV5-1 and TRBJ2-7, with TRBD1 identical over 8 bases. This CDR3 is 15 amino acids long. Germline assignment: CDR1 SGHRS and CDR2 YFSETQ. V gave up 0 bases and J gave up 2 bases; unmatched junction bases: 4. In DNA form, the CDR3 reads TGCGCCAGCAGCTTGGGACAGGGGTCAGCCTACGAGCAGTACTTC. As protein: CASSLGQGSAYEQYF.

J is TRBJ1-2 and V is TRBV2; 10 nucleotides match TRBD1. Trimming took 10 bases from V and 4 from J; bases not matched to a gene: 6. CDR1 SNHLY and CDR2 FYNNEI come from the germline V gene. The CDR3 is 13 amino acids. CDR3 in amino acids: CANGTGVFYGYTF. The CDR3 DNA sequence: TGTGCCAACGGGACAGGGGTTTTCTATGGCTACACCTTC.

This rearrangement joins TRBV9 to TRBJ2-7; D might be TRBD1 (6 bases). Per germline, CDR1 SGDLS and CDR2 YYNGEE. The V and J ends lost 0 bases and 9 bases respectively, with 16 bases between them. There are 14 residues in the CDR3. The CDR3 DNA follows: TGTGCCAGCAGCGTAGAGGTCAGGGCAGGGGTGCAGTACTTC. Protein product: CASSVEVRAGVQYF.

The rearrangement links TRBV5-6 to TRBJ1-1; no clear D. The germline V gene encodes CDR1 SGHDT and CDR2 YYEEEE. The CDR3 extends over 14 amino acids. Deletions cut 2 bases from V and 10 bases from J, with 18 bases between. The CDR3 reads CASSFTSSSFLAFF. CDR3 DNA sequence: TGTGCCAGCAGCTTCACCAGTTCCTCGTTCTTAGCTTTCTTT.

The chain has TRBV5-1 and TRBJ2-2; 10 bases are a match to TRBD1. The junction had 7 bases not matched to a gene; V was cut back by 1 base and J by 4 bases. This CDR3 region has 17 residues. Germline CDR1 SGHRS, CDR2 YFSETQ. The CDR3: CASSLPPGQGFTGELFF. The CDR3 DNA reads as TGCGCCAGCAGCTTGCCTCCGGGACAGGGGTTCACCGGGGAGCTGTTTTTT.

The chain employs TRBV4-2 and TRBJ1-2; D uncertain. The germline V and J ends were trimmed by 4 bases and 2 bases, with 11 bases remaining between them. There are 14 residues in the CDR3. Germline CDR1 reads LGHNA; CDR2 reads YNFKEQ. This CDR3 is CASSPLEGNYGYTF. CDR3 bases: TGTGCCAGCAGCCCCCTGGAGGGAAACTATGGCTACACCTTC.

This chain uses TRBV7-9 with TRBJ1-1, with TRBD1 matching over 9 bases. Trimming cost V 6 bases and J 2 bases; bases outside gene matches: 7. The CDR3 loop spans 15 amino acids. Per germline, CDR1 SEHNR and CDR2 FQNEAQ (reference sequence). The DNA of the CDR3 is TGTGCCAGCAGGCAAAGGACAGGGGAAAACACTGAAGCTTTCTTT. It specifies CASRQRTGENTEAFF.

V and J are TRBV9 and TRBJ1-3; D call uncertain. The CDR3 runs 13 residues. Per germline, CDR1 SGDLS and CDR2 YYNGEE. V was cut by 4 bases and J by 3 bases, with 8 bases left in between. For the CDR3, the DNA is TGTGCCAGCAGCTCAACCAGTGGAAACACCATATATTTT. The encoded protein is CASSSTSGNTIYF.

This clone was detected once. The chain's CDR3 is CASSLMGRGGNEQFF. The CDR3 DNA follows: TGTGCCAGCAGCTTAATGGGGAGAGGGGGCAATGAGCAGTTCTTC. V and J are TRBV7-3 and TRBJ2-1, with D maybe TRBD1 (6 bases). Trimming took off 1 base at V and 6 bases at J, with 13 bases between the two ends. The CDR3 consists of 15 residues. Germline V gives CDR1 SGHTA, CDR2 FQGTGA. The full variable domain, with the rest looked up from reference TRBV7-3 and TRBJ2-1, is GAGVSQTPSNKVTEKGKYVELRCDPISGHTALYWYRQSLGQGPEFLIYFQGTGAADDSGLPNDRFFAVRPEGSVSTLKIQRTERGDSAVYLCASSLMGRGGNEQFFGPGTRLTVL.

The rearrangement joins TRBV7-9 to TRBJ1-2; 7 bases agree with TRBD1. Germline V gene data show CDR1 as SEHNR and CDR2 as FQNEAQ (reference sequence). The CDR3 length is 15 residues. V shed 5 bases and J 4 bases; nucleotides not matched to a gene: 10. The CDR3 reads CASSNTGVPPYGYTF. The CDR3 coding sequence is TGTGCCAGCAGCAACACAGGGGTACCCCCCTATGGCTACACCTTC.

This sequence joins TRBV7-2 and TRBJ2-1; no reliable D call. The CDR3 is 13 residues long. V lost 5 bases and J lost 0, with 5 bases in between. Germline V gene sequence: CDR1 SGHTA, CDR2 FQGNSA. This CDR3 is CASSLSSYNEQFF. In DNA, the CDR3 is TGTGCCAGCAGCCTAAGCTCCTACAATGAGCAGTTCTTC.

The genes are TRBV27 and TRBJ2-4, with TRBD1 identical over 9 bases. J lost 0 bases, V lost 8 bases, and 5 bases had no gene match. Per the germline V gene, CDR1 is MNHEY and CDR2 is SMNVEV (reference sequence). The CDR3 loop spans 15 amino acids. CDR3 coding DNA: TGTGCCAGCGGGGACAGGGACGGAGCCAAAAACATTCAGTACTTC. It specifies CASGDRDGAKNIQYF.

This rearrangement joins TRBV4-1 to TRBJ2-7; 13 nucleotides align to TRBD2. V shed 0 bases and J 3 bases; nucleotides not matched to a gene: 5. There are 17 residues in the CDR3. Germline-derived CDR1 and CDR2 are MGHRA and YSYEKL. The DNA of the CDR3 is TGCGCCAGCAGCCAAGACGAGGGACTAGCGGGACACTACGAGCAGTACTTC. It is translated as CASSQDEGLAGHYEQYF.

The gene calls are TRBV9 and TRBJ2-1; 9 nucleotides align to TRBD2. Unmatched junction bases numbered 22, after V lost 0 bases and J lost 3 bases. The germline CDR1 and CDR2 sequences are SGDLS and YYNGEE. This CDR3 contains 22 residues. The CDR3 DNA sequence: TGTGCCAGCAGCGTAGAGTCCGGTGAGCGAGGCGGGAGGGCCTCCCGCTACAATGAGCAGTTCTTC. It is translated as CASSVESGERGGRASRYNEQFF.

This clone was observed a few times. The chain is built from TRBV6-4 and TRBJ2-5; D perhaps matches TRBD2 (6 bases). Between the trimmed V and J ends, which lost 10 bases and 5 bases, there was a span of 20 bases. CDR3 length: 14 amino acids. CDR1 MRHNA and CDR2 SNTAGT come from the germline V gene. The chain's CDR3 is CATLPGLSWETQYF. In DNA, the CDR3 is TGTGCCACCCTTCCCGGACTAAGCTGGGAGACCCAGTACTTC.

V usage is TRBV6-5 and J usage is TRBJ2-1, with TRBD2 identical over 8 bases. This CDR3 contains 15 residues. The V gene end was trimmed by 6 bases and the J gene end by 9 bases; junction bases not matched to a gene: 13. Looked up from germline, CDR1 is MNHEY and CDR2 is SVGAGI. DNA of the CDR3: TGTGCCAGCAGATATGGGACTAGGCCTATGGGTGAGCAGTTCTTC. Translating gives CASRYGTRPMGEQFF.

V gene TRBV19 combines with J gene TRBJ1-5; tentatively, D is TRBD1 (6 bases). CDR1 and CDR2 from the germline V gene are LNHDA and SQIVND (reference sequence). Deletions cut 7 bases from V and 1 base from J, with 17 bases between. The CDR3 totals 16 residues. Written as DNA, the CDR3 is TGTGCCAGTACCACCCTTGGGGGACAAAGCAATCAGCCCCAGCATTTT. This encodes CASTTLGGQSNQPQHF.

Concerning this clone itself: One end of the junction varies from germline; a read error may be responsible. The gene calls are TRBV6-1 and TRBJ1-6, with 8 bases aligning to TRBD1. The CDR3 covers 16 residues. CDR1 and CDR2 (germline): MNHNS, SASEGT. CDR3 bases: TGTGCCAGCAGCGAAGAACAGGGGGTCTATAATTCACCCCTCCACTTT. Its protein product is CASSEEQGVYNSPLHF.

This clone was counted a single time. The chain carries TRBV10-1 and TRBJ2-7, with 8 bases lining up with TRBD1. Germline V gene sequence: CDR1 WNHNN, CDR2 SYGVQD (reference sequence). This CDR3 is 13 amino acids long. V dropped 3 bases and J dropped 7; count of bases not matched to a gene: 5. Here the CDR3 reads CASSDSTGDEQYF. The CDR3, as DNA: TGCGCCAGCAGTGACTCGACAGGGGATGAGCAGTACTTC.

The chain couples TRBV7-8 to TRBJ1-2, with 9 bases lining up with TRBD1. This CDR3 comprises 14 residues. Unmatched junction bases numbered 11, after V lost 3 bases and J lost 12 bases. Germline V gene data show CDR1 as SGHVS and CDR2 as FQNEAQ. The CDR3 region has the DNA TGTGCCAGCAGCTTTGGGACAGGGCCTTCGGAAGACACCTTC. It codes for CASSFGTGPSEDTF. The whole variable domain, remainder taken from reference TRBV7-8 and TRBJ1-2, is GAGVSQSPRYKVAKRGQDVALRCDPISGHVSLFWYQQALGQGPEFLTYFQNEAQLDKSGLPSDRFFAERPEGSVSTLKIQRTQQEDSAVYLCASSFGTGPSEDTFGSGTRLTVV.